This T cell receptor (beta chain) was sequenced for a study of cytomegalovirus exposure and HLA in healthy donors. Study-wide results and limits: Associated with HLA alleles at 0.05 false discovery rate in a later analysis were 15,000 to 20,000 TCR beta sequences.

J gave up 6 bases and V 3 bases, and 4 bases lay outside the gene matches. The CDR3 consists of 14 residues. Germline CDR1 and CDR2: MDHEN and SYDVKM. Worth noting for this clone: Its antigen is unknown.

PCR was performed using 60 Vbeta and 13 Jbeta primers. Produced via immunoSEQ multiplex PCR; TCRdb's table is partial and in-frame only. The table records roughly 120,000 clones, roughly 77% of them present only once. This clonotype was obtained from a man in his forties or fifties in good health and CMV-seropositive. This chain connects TRBV28 to TRBJ2-7; TRBD2 aligns across 11 bases. Sequenced: PBMCs. CDR3 region: CASSFASGGPEQYF. The CDR3 DNA sequence: TGTGCCAGCAGTTTCGCTAGCGGGGGGCCCGAGCAGTACTTC.